This is a list of T cell receptor beta chains from one sample in a study of cytomegalovirus exposure and HLA in healthy donors. Produced via immunoSEQ multiplex PCR; TCRdb's table is partial and in-frame only. Of approximately 220,000 clones in the sample, roughly 80% were seen once. The sequenced material came from PBMCs. The receptors originated from a girl between 5 and 17 years old in good health and CMV-seronegative. The CDR3 runs from the conserved cysteine through the conserved F or W. The D gene is left open where the match is weak. The size entry is marked missing in some rows and otherwise reads once, few, many or a size class.

clone_size: once
j_call: TRBJ2-3
v_call: TRBV6-1
d_call: TRBD1
cdr3_aa: CASSVLIGTAGTDTQYF
cdr3_nt: TGTGCCAGCAGTGTACTAATCGGGACAGCGGGCACAGATACGCAGTATTTT

clone_size: .
j_call: TRBJ2-3
v_call: TRBV7-2
d_call: .
cdr3_aa: CASSPGGAGDTQYF
cdr3_nt: TGTGCCAGCAGCCCCGGCGGGGCGGGAGATACGCAGTATTTT

clone_size: .
j_call: TRBJ2-5
v_call: TRBV6-5
d_call: TRBD1
cdr3_aa: CASSDPGGEYF
cdr3_nt: TGTGCCAGCAGTGACCCAGGGGGCGAGTACTTC

clone_size: .
j_call: TRBJ1-1
v_call: TRBV6-4
d_call: .
cdr3_aa: CASSSTENTEAFF
cdr3_nt: TGTGCCAGCAGCTCGACAGAGAACACTGAAGCTTTCTTT

clone_size: .
j_call: TRBJ2-1
v_call: TRBV27
d_call: TRBD1
cdr3_aa: CASSSSGQDSYNEQFF
cdr3_nt: TGTGCCAGCAGTTCCTCCGGACAGGATTCCTACAATGAGCAGTTCTTC

clone_size: .
j_call: TRBJ2-7
v_call: TRBV6-6
d_call: .
cdr3_aa: CASSLTQGGSSYEQYF
cdr3_nt: TGTGCCAGCAGCCTTACCCAAGGGGGAAGCTCCTACGAGCAGTACTTC

clone_size: .
j_call: TRBJ2-1
v_call: TRBV11-2
d_call: TRBD1
cdr3_aa: CASSLTGAAYNEQFF
cdr3_nt: TGTGCCAGCAGCCTGACAGGGGCGGCCTACAATGAGCAGTTCTTC

clone_size: .
j_call: TRBJ2-1
v_call: TRBV11-3
d_call: .
cdr3_aa: CASSSFEYNEQFF
cdr3_nt: TGTGCCAGCAGCTCCTTTGAGTACAATGAGCAGTTCTTC

clone_size: .
j_call: TRBJ2-7
v_call: TRBV2
d_call: .
cdr3_aa: CASSERGHGLSEQYF
cdr3_nt: TGTGCCAGCAGTGAAAGAGGTCATGGCCTGTCCGAGCAGTACTTC

clone_size: .
j_call: TRBJ2-5
v_call: TRBV10-2
d_call: TRBD2
cdr3_aa: CASSDPGLAAKETQYF
cdr3_nt: TGCGCCAGCAGTGATCCGGGACTAGCGGCTAAAGAGACCCAGTACTTC

clone_size: .
j_call: TRBJ2-2
v_call: TRBV19
d_call: .
cdr3_aa: CASKGLSQAGELFF
cdr3_nt: TGTGCCAGTAAGGGGCTATCTCAGGCCGGGGAGCTGTTTTTT

clone_size: few
j_call: TRBJ2-7
v_call: TRBV5-6
d_call: .
cdr3_aa: CASSSGESEQYF
cdr3_nt: TGTGCCAGCAGCTCCGGGGAAAGCGAGCAGTACTTC

clone_size: .
j_call: TRBJ1-6
v_call: TRBV11-1
d_call: .
cdr3_aa: CASSLSLSSYNSPLHF
cdr3_nt: TGTGCCAGCAGCCTCTCCCTGAGCTCCTATAATTCACCCCTCCACTTT

clone_size: .
j_call: TRBJ2-1
v_call: TRBV4-1
d_call: .
cdr3_aa: CASSQDNRASVPYNEQFF
cdr3_nt: TGCGCCAGCAGCCAAGATAATCGGGCTAGCGTTCCCTACAATGAGCAGTTCTTC

clone_size: .
j_call: TRBJ2-3
v_call: TRBV4-2
d_call: TRBD2
cdr3_aa: CASSQEGGSDTQYF
cdr3_nt: TGTGCCAGCAGCCAAGAGGGGGGGTCAGATACGCAGTATTTT

clone_size: once
j_call: TRBJ2-3
v_call: TRBV11-2
d_call: .
cdr3_aa: CASGHTDTQYF
cdr3_nt: TGTGCCAGCGGGCACACAGATACGCAGTATTTT

clone_size: .
j_call: TRBJ2-1
v_call: TRBV4-3
d_call: .
cdr3_aa: CASSQAGNEQFF
cdr3_nt: TGCGCCAGCAGCCAAGCAGGGAATGAGCAGTTCTTC

clone_size: .
j_call: TRBJ2-1
v_call: TRBV5-1
d_call: .
cdr3_aa: CASSLNQGTYNEQFF
cdr3_nt: TGCGCCAGCAGCTTGAATCAGGGTACCTACAATGAGCAGTTCTTC

clone_size: .
j_call: TRBJ1-1
v_call: TRBV30
d_call: .
cdr3_aa: CAWSGLRTSTEAFF
cdr3_nt: TGTGCCTGGAGTGGTTTGAGAACGAGCACTGAAGCTTTCTTT

clone_size: .
j_call: TRBJ2-1
v_call: TRBV29-1
d_call: .
cdr3_aa: CSVAGQLSYNEQFF
cdr3_nt: TGCAGCGTAGCAGGACAGCTCTCCTACAATGAGCAGTTCTTC

clone_size: .
j_call: TRBJ2-7
v_call: TRBV5-6
d_call: .
cdr3_aa: CASSPPFGRAVSYEQYF
cdr3_nt: TGTGCCAGCAGCCCCCCCTTTGGGCGAGCTGTCTCCTACGAGCAGTACTTC

clone_size: .
j_call: TRBJ2-1
v_call: TRBV4-1
d_call: .
cdr3_aa: CASSQDLGGPYNEQFF
cdr3_nt: TGCGCCAGCAGCCAAGATCTCGGGGGACCCTACAATGAGCAGTTCTTC

clone_size: few
j_call: TRBJ2-7
v_call: TRBV6-1
d_call: TRBD2
cdr3_aa: CASSVGGRDEQYF
cdr3_nt: TGTGCCAGCAGTGTCGGAGGGAGGGACGAGCAGTACTTC

clone_size: .
j_call: TRBJ2-1
v_call: TRBV13
d_call: .
cdr3_aa: CASSSGTIEEQFF
cdr3_nt: TGTGCCAGCAGCTCCGGGACAATAGAGGAGCAGTTCTTC

clone_size: .
j_call: TRBJ2-6
v_call: TRBV4-1
d_call: .
cdr3_aa: CASSQGGRGILSGANVLTF
cdr3_nt: TGCGCCAGCAGCCAAGGGGGGCGAGGGATTCTCTCTGGGGCCAACGTCCTGACTTTC

clone_size: .
j_call: TRBJ2-4
v_call: TRBV4-1
d_call: TRBD1
cdr3_aa: CASSQLAGTGKNIQYF
cdr3_nt: TGCGCCAGCAGCCAACTGGCCGGGACAGGGAAAAACATTCAGTACTTC

clone_size: .
j_call: TRBJ2-5
v_call: TRBV10-3
d_call: .
cdr3_aa: CAIRQVVGETQYF
cdr3_nt: TGTGCCATCAGGCAGGTAGTGGGAGAGACCCAGTACTTC

clone_size: .
j_call: TRBJ1-2
v_call: TRBV7-9
d_call: TRBD1
cdr3_aa: CASSLVRAGQVDSYGYTF
cdr3_nt: TGTGCCAGCAGCTTAGTGAGGGCGGGACAGGTCGACTCTTATGGCTACACCTTC

clone_size: .
j_call: TRBJ1-2
v_call: TRBV28
d_call: TRBD1
cdr3_aa: CASSLDRDRGRPGYGYTF
cdr3_nt: TGTGCCAGCAGTTTGGACCGGGACAGGGGGCGGCCGGGCTATGGCTACACCTTC

clone_size: .
j_call: TRBJ1-5
v_call: TRBV29-1
d_call: .
cdr3_aa: CSARSGGDQPQHF
cdr3_nt: TGCAGCGCACGATCCGGGGGTGATCAGCCCCAGCATTTT

clone_size: .
j_call: TRBJ2-2
v_call: TRBV28
d_call: TRBD2
cdr3_aa: CASTGTSGRFYTGELFF
cdr3_nt: TGTGCCAGCACCGGGACTAGCGGGAGGTTTTACACCGGGGAGCTGTTTTTT

clone_size: .
j_call: TRBJ1-6
v_call: TRBV6-1
d_call: TRBD1
cdr3_aa: CASTTDRGNSPLHF
cdr3_nt: TGTGCCAGCACCACGGACAGGGGAAATTCACCCCTCCACTTT

clone_size: .
j_call: TRBJ2-2
v_call: TRBV27
d_call: .
cdr3_aa: CASSLSWGPNYGELFF
cdr3_nt: TGTGCCAGCAGTTTATCGTGGGGGCCGAACTACGGGGAGCTGTTTTTT

clone_size: .
j_call: TRBJ1-5
v_call: TRBV10-2
d_call: TRBD1
cdr3_aa: CASRDRVNQPQHF
cdr3_nt: TGCGCCAGCAGGGACAGGGTCAATCAGCCCCAGCATTTT

clone_size: .
j_call: TRBJ2-5
v_call: TRBV28
d_call: .
cdr3_aa: CASTTANQETQYF
cdr3_nt: TGTGCCAGCACGACAGCCAACCAAGAGACCCAGTACTTC

clone_size: .
j_call: TRBJ1-5
v_call: TRBV19
d_call: TRBD1
cdr3_aa: CASREQGADYQPQHF
cdr3_nt: TGTGCCAGTAGAGAACAGGGGGCGGATTATCAGCCCCAGCATTTT

clone_size: .
j_call: TRBJ2-3
v_call: TRBV2
d_call: TRBD2
cdr3_aa: CASSVRGGTDTQYF
cdr3_nt: TGTGCCAGCAGTGTACGGGGGGGCACAGATACGCAGTATTTT

clone_size: once
j_call: TRBJ2-7
v_call: TRBV5-6
d_call: TRBD1
cdr3_aa: CASSSTGLRDEQYF
cdr3_nt: TGTGCCAGCAGCTCGACAGGGCTTCGGGACGAGCAGTACTTC

clone_size: .
j_call: TRBJ2-1
v_call: TRBV13
d_call: TRBD2
cdr3_aa: CASSSGLAGGVGEQFF
cdr3_nt: TGTGCCAGCAGCTCCGGACTAGCGGGGGGGGTCGGTGAGCAGTTCTTC